A single sample is the source of the 23 T cell receptor beta chains below, sequenced in a study of blood T cell repertoires in COVID-19. Clones were read by immunoSEQ multiplex PCR, and TCRdb kept only the in-frame ones, dropping some. The sample carries 400,000 to 450,000 clones, less than 95% recorded once. What was sequenced was PBMCs or T cells enriched from blood (not recorded which). The origin of the receptors is a man aged 18 to 29 who had recovered from COVID-19.

The chain has TRBV15 and TRBJ2-3; TRBD1 matches at 9 bases. Germline CDR1 LNHNV, CDR2 YYDKDF (reference sequence). The CDR3 extends over 14 amino acids. Trimming cost V 7 bases and J 5 bases; bases outside gene matches: 7. The chain's CDR3 is CATKRDRVEDTQYF. CDR3 coding DNA: TGTGCCACCAAGCGGGACAGGGTAGAAGATACGCAGTATTTT.

The rearrangement links TRBV29-1 to TRBJ1-4, with a possible D match to TRBD1 (5 bases). Germline CDR1 is SQVTM and CDR2 is ANQGSEA. The CDR3 has 12 residues. Trimming removed 4 bases at V and 5 bases at J, with 8 bases between. The CDR3 here is CSVGKGNEKLFF. The CDR3 nucleotides are TGCAGCGTTGGAAAGGGGAATGAAAAACTGTTTTTT. The entire variable domain, with the rest obtained from reference TRBV29-1 and TRBJ1-4, is as follows: SAVISQKPSRDICQRGTSLTIQCQVDSQVTMMFWYRQQPGQSLTLIATANQGSEATYESGFVIDKFPISRPNLTFSTLTVSNMSPEDSSIYLCSVGKGNEKLFFGSGTQLSVL.

The rearrangement joins TRBV7-2 to TRBJ2-3; D is undetermined. The CDR3 extends over 14 amino acids. V was shortened by 0 bases and J by 2 bases, with 6 bases between the two germline ends. Germline CDR1 and CDR2: SGHTA and FQGNSA. This chain's CDR3 is CASSLAPVTDTQYF. The CDR3 nucleotides are TGTGCCAGCAGCTTAGCCCCCGTCACAGATACGCAGTATTTT.

About this clone itself: The same CDR3 also results from other DNA sequences found in this sample. V gene TRBV12-3 or TRBV12-4 combines with J gene TRBJ1-2; D uncertain. The CDR3 covers 12 residues. V lost 2 bases, J lost 4 bases, and 5 bases lay in between. The CDR3 spells CASSLTAYGYTF. The CDR3 DNA reads TGTGCCAGCAGTTTAACAGCCTATGGCTACACCTTC.

This rearrangement joins TRBV25-1 to TRBJ2-7; D may be TRBD2 (7 bases). The germline CDR1 and CDR2 sequences are MGHDK and SYGVNS. V lost 5 bases and J lost 5, with 10 bases in between. CDR3 length: 12 amino acids. CDR3 sequence: CASSSGGHEQYF. The CDR3 DNA reads TGTGCCAGCAGTTCCGGGGGGCACGAGCAGTACTTC.

The chain has TRBV2 and TRBJ2-3; D is possibly TRBD1 (6 bases). CDR3 size: 16 residues. With 6 bases removed from V and 6 bases from J, the gap between germline ends came to 22 bases. Germline assignment: CDR1 SNHLY and CDR2 FYNNEI. CDR3 residues: CASSQDGTLRGDTQYF. As DNA, the CDR3 is TGTGCCAGCAGCCAAGATGGGACACTCAGAGGGGATACGCAGTATTTT.

The table lists this clone with a count of one. J is TRBJ2-7 and V is TRBV5-1; TRBD2 agrees at 13 bases. CDR1 and CDR2 (germline): SGHRS, YFSETQ. The CDR3 is 15 residues long. V shed 7 bases and J 6 bases; nucleotides not matched to a gene: 10. CDR3: CASGTSGTAGAEQYF. CDR3 bases: TGCGCCAGCGGGACTAGCGGGACGGCGGGGGCCGAGCAGTACTTC.

V and J are TRBV7-6 and TRBJ2-5, with 7 bases lining up with TRBD2. Germline loops: CDR1 SGHVS, CDR2 FNYEAQ. After removal of 2 bases from V and 3 bases from J, the junction contained 15 bases not matched to a gene. This CDR3 is built from 18 residues. The CDR3 here is CASSLYIRGEGREETQYF. The CDR3 DNA reads as TGTGCCAGCAGCTTATATATCCGGGGGGAGGGACGAGAAGAGACCCAGTACTTC.

V and J are TRBV2 and TRBJ2-7; TRBD2 might be the D (5 bases). The CDR3 loop spans 15 amino acids. V was cut by 3 bases and J by 0 bases, with 12 bases left in between. Germline CDR1 SNHLY, CDR2 FYNNEI. The CDR3 loop reads CASSDYGVRSYEQYF. The CDR3, as DNA: TGTGCCAGCAGTGATTACGGGGTGCGCTCCTACGAGCAGTACTTC. Together with reference TRBV2 and TRBJ2-7, the CDR3 gives the full variable domain: EPEVTQTPSHQVTQMGQEVILRCVPISNHLYFYWYRQILGQKVEFLVSFYNNEISEKSEIFDDQFSVERPDGSNFTLKIRSTKLEDSAMYFCASSDYGVRSYEQYFGPGTRLTVT.

J is TRBJ2-1 and V is TRBV19, with 10 positions matching TRBD2. There are 22 residues in the CDR3. Losses at the gene ends were 3 bases for V and 7 bases for J; bases not matched to a gene: 27. Germline values: CDR1 LNHDA, CDR2 SQIVND (reference sequence). The CDR3 region is CASSIKVFVGRASGRSVNEQFF. CDR3 bases: TGTGCCAGTAGTATTAAAGTCTTCGTCGGCCGGGCTAGCGGGAGATCTGTAAATGAGCAGTTCTTC.

The V and J genes are TRBV7-6 and TRBJ1-2, with no clear D. This CDR3 is built from 15 residues. Germline V gives CDR1 SGHVS, CDR2 FNYEAQ. Trimming took off 5 bases at V and 1 base at J, with 14 bases between the two ends. The CDR3: CASSDRGGRNYGYTF. DNA for the CDR3: TGTGCCAGCAGCGATCGGGGAGGACGTAACTATGGCTACACCTTC.

In this sample, this clone turned up a few times. The genes are TRBV23-1 and TRBJ1-5, with D maybe TRBD1 (5 bases). TRBV23-1 falls under the ORF class, with uncertain function. The V and J ends lost 0 bases and 7 bases respectively, with 13 bases between them. CDR3 length equals 15 residues. The CDR3 DNA reads TGCGCCAGCAGTCAATCGGCAGGGATGTGCCAGCCCCAGCATTTT. Translation: CASSQSAGMCQPQHF.

The chain employs TRBV4-1 and TRBJ1-6; 9 nucleotides align to TRBD1. The CDR3 runs to 15 residues. Germline V gene lookup returns CDR1 MGHRA and CDR2 YSYEKL. V gave up 6 bases and J gave up 9 bases; unmatched junction bases: 9. The CDR3 DNA sequence: TGCGCCAGCAGACAACCTGGACAGGGGATTTCACCCCTCCACTTT. This sequence encodes CASRQPGQGISPLHF.

The chain carries TRBV9 and TRBJ2-2; D gene ambiguous. Germline V lookup: CDR1 SGDLS, CDR2 YYNGEE. The CDR3 runs 15 residues. With 0 bases removed from V and 4 bases from J, the gap between germline ends came to 10 bases. CDR3 in amino acids: CASSVATSSTGELFF. The CDR3 DNA reads TGTGCCAGCAGCGTAGCTACGAGTTCCACCGGGGAGCTGTTTTTT. Full variable domain (outside the CDR3, taken from reference TRBV9 and TRBJ2-2): DSGVTQTPKHLITATGQRVTLRCSPRSGDLSVYWYQQSLDQGLQFLIQYYNGEERAKGNILERFSAQQFPDLHSELNLSSLELGDSALYFCASSVATSSTGELFFGEGSRLTVL.

The rearrangement links TRBV15 to TRBJ2-1; weak D call: TRBD2 (5 bases). V dropped 1 base and J dropped 4 bases, with 14 bases sitting between them. Germline V gene sequence: CDR1 LNHNV, CDR2 YYDKDF (reference sequence). The CDR3 totals 16 residues. CDR3 nucleotides: TGTGCCACCAGCAGAGGAATGGACTTACTATACAATGAGCAGTTCTTC. Protein product: CATSRGMDLLYNEQFF.

The V and J genes are TRBV3-1 (or the pseudogene TRBV3-2) and TRBJ1-1; D possibly corresponds to TRBD1 (6 bases). Trimming cost V 4 bases and J 5 bases, with 14 bases left between them. CDR1 and CDR2 (germline): LGHDT, YNNKEL (reference sequence). The CDR3 has 14 residues. In nucleotides, the CDR3 is TGTGCCAGCAGCCCGCACAGGGATCTGACTGAAGCTTTCTTT. Translation: CASSPHRDLTEAFF.

As concerns this clone: Other DNA sequences within the sample encode an identical CDR3. V and J are TRBV5-4 and TRBJ1-1; D is unclear. Trimming stripped 4 bases from V and 5 bases from J, with 15 bases between. CDR1 and CDR2 from the germline V gene are SGHNT and YYREEE (reference sequence). This CDR3 has 14 amino acids. The CDR3 here is CASSGRGLGTEAFF. The CDR3, as DNA: TGTGCCAGCAGCGGGAGAGGGCTTGGGACTGAAGCTTTCTTT.

The V gene is TRBV7-9, the J gene TRBJ2-5, with 9 bases lining up with TRBD1. Germline lookup yields CDR1 SEHNR and CDR2 FQNEAQ (reference sequence). The trim removed 2 bases at V and 1 base at J, leaving 2 bases unmatched. The CDR3 length is 15 residues. The chain's CDR3 is CASSLLTGGQETQYF. CDR3 DNA: TGTGCCAGCAGCTTATTGACAGGGGGCCAAGAGACCCAGTACTTC.

The V gene is TRBV27, the J gene TRBJ1-2; the match to TRBD1 covers 7 bases. J lost 5 bases, V lost 7 bases, and 13 bases had no gene match. This CDR3 is 15 amino acids long. Germline CDR1 is MNHEY and CDR2 is SMNVEV (reference sequence). The CDR3 loop is CASTTRARGEYGYTF. In nucleotides, the CDR3 is TGTGCCAGCACCACACGGGCCAGGGGGGAATATGGCTACACCTTC.

The rearrangement uses TRBV5-1 and TRBJ1-2; the D gene is possibly TRBD1 (6 bases). Trimming pared 3 bases from V and 5 bases from J, leaving 14 bases between. The CDR3 is 14 residues long. Germline CDR1 is SGHRS and CDR2 is YFSETQ. The CDR3 bases are TGCGCCAGCAGCTACGCGGACAGAATTTATGGCTACACCTTC. Its translation: CASSYADRIYGYTF.

The rearrangement uses TRBV20-1 and TRBJ2-7, with TRBD2 matching over 8 bases. Trimming removed 3 bases from V and 1 base from J; junction bases left unmatched: 8. The CDR3 sequence is 15 residues long. The germline CDR1 and CDR2 sequences are DFQATT and SNEGSKA (reference sequence). The CDR3 spells CSASELAVPSYEQYF. The CDR3 DNA is TGCAGTGCTAGTGAACTAGCGGTTCCTTCCTACGAGCAGTACTTC.

This clone came up once. This sequence joins TRBV7-9 and TRBJ2-1; 8 positions agree with TRBD1. The CDR3 is 15 residues long. CDR1 and CDR2 from the germline V gene are SEHNR and FQNEAQ (reference sequence). Trimming at V came to 8 bases and at J to 5 bases, leaving 11 bases not matched to a gene. CDR3 loop: CASFPRQGNNNEQFF. As DNA, the CDR3 is TGTGCCAGCTTTCCTCGACAGGGGAATAACAATGAGCAGTTCTTC.

This clone is a singleton in its sample. The CDR3 loop reads CASSPTGTSLGGYTF. CDR3 DNA sequence: TGTGCCAGCAGCCCTACCGGGACAAGTCTCGGGGGCTACACCTTC. The J gene is TRBJ1-2, the V gene TRBV5-6; the D gene is possibly TRBD1 (6 bases). Trimming shortened V by 4 bases and J by 8 bases, and 21 bases separated the two germline ends. The CDR3 runs to 15 residues. From germline, CDR1 is SGHDT and CDR2 YYEEEE.